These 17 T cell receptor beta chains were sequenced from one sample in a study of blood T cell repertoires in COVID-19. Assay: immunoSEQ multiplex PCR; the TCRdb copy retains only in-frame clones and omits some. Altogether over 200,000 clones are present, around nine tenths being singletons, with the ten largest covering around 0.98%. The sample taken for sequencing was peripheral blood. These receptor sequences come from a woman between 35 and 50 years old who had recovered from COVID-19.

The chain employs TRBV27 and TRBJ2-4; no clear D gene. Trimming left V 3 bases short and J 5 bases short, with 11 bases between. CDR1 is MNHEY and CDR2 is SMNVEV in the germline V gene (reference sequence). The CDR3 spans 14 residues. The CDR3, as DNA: TGTGCCAGCAGTTTCGGTAGTTCCCAAAACATTCAGTACTTC. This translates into CASSFGSSQNIQYF.

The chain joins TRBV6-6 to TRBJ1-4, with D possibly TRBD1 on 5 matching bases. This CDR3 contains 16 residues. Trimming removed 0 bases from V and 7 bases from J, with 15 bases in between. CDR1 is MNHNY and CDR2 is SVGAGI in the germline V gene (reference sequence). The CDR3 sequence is CASSYSTGTWGEKLFF. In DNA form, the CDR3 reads TGTGCCAGCAGTTACTCCACAGGAACGTGGGGTGAAAAACTGTTTTTT.

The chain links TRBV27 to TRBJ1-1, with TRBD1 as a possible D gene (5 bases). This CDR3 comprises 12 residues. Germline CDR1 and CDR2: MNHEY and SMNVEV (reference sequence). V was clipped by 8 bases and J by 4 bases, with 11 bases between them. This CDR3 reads CASHAGGTEAFF. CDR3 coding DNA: TGTGCCAGCCACGCGGGGGGCACTGAAGCTTTCTTT.

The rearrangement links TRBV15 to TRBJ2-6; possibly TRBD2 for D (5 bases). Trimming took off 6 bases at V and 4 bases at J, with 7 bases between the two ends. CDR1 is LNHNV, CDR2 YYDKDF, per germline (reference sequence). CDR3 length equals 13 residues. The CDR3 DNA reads TGTGCCACCAGGAGGGCAGGGGCCAACGTCCTGACTTTC. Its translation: CATRRAGANVLTF.

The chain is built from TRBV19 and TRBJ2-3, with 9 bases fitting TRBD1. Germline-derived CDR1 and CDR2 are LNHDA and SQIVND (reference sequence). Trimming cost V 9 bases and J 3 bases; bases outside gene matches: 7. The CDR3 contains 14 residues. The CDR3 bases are TGTGCCAGCCAGGACAGGGGCAGGACAGATACGCAGTATTTT. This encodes CASQDRGRTDTQYF.

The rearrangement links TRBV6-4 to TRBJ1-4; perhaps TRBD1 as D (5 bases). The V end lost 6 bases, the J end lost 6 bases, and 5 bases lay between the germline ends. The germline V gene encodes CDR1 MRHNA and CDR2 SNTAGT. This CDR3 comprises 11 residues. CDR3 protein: CASRTDEKLFF. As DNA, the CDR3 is TGTGCCAGCAGGACAGATGAAAAACTGTTTTTT.

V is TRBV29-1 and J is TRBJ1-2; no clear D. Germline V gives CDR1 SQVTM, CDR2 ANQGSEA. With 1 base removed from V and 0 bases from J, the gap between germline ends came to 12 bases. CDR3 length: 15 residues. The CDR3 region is CSVEVFPGTNYGYTF. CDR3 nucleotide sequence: TGCAGCGTTGAAGTATTCCCAGGAACTAACTATGGCTACACCTTC.

The chain's CDR3 is CATPVDRSTSPLHF. CDR3 DNA sequence: TGTGCCACCCCTGTGGACAGGAGCACATCACCCCTCCACTTT. The genes are TRBV7-3 and TRBJ1-6, with 7 positions matching TRBD1. This CDR3 is built from 14 residues. Germline trimming cut 10 bases from V and 10 bases from J; bases unmatched to any gene: 13. In germline, CDR1 is SGHTA, CDR2 FQGTGA.

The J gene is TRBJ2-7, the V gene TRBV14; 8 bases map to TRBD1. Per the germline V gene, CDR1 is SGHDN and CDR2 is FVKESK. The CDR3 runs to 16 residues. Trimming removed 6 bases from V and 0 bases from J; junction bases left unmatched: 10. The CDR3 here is CASSDPGGPTSYEQYF. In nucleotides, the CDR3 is TGTGCCAGCAGTGACCCAGGGGGCCCTACCTCCTACGAGCAGTACTTC. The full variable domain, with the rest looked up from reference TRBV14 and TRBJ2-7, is EAGVTQFPSHSVIEKGQTVTLRCDPISGHDNLYWYRRVMGKEIKFLLHFVKESKQDESGMPNNRFLAERTGGTYSTLKVQPAELEDSGVYFCASSDPGGPTSYEQYFGPGTRLTVT.

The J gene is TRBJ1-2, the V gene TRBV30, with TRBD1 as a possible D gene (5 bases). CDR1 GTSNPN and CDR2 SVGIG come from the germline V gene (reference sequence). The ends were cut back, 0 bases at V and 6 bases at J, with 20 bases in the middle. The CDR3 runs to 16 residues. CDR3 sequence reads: CAWSVIRARTPHGYTF. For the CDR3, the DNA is TGTGCCTGGAGTGTAATCAGGGCCCGGACCCCACATGGCTACACCTTC.

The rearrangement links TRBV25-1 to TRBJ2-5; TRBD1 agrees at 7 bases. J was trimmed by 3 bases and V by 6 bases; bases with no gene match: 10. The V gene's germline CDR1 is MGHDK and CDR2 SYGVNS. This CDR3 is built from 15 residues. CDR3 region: CASSRGDSPKETQYF. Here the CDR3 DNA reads TGTGCCAGCAGCCGAGGGGACAGCCCCAAAGAGACCCAGTACTTC.

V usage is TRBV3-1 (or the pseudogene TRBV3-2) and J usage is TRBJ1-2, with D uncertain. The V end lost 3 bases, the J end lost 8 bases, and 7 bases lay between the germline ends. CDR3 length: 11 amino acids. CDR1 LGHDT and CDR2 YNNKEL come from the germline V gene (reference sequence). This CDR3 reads CASSQWEGYTF. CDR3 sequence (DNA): TGTGCCAGCAGCCAGTGGGAGGGCTACACCTTC.

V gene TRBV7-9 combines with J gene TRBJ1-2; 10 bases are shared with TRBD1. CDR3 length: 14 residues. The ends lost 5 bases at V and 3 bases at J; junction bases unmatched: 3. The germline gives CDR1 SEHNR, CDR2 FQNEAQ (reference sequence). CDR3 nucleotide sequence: TGTGCCAGCAGCCGGGGGACAGGGGACTATGGCTACACCTTC. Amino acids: CASSRGTGDYGYTF.

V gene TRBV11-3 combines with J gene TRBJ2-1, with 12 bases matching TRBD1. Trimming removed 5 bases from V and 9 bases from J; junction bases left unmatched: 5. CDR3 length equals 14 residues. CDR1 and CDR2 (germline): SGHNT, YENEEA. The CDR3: CASSAGQGAGEQFF. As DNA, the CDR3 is TGTGCCAGCAGCGCGGGACAGGGGGCGGGTGAGCAGTTCTTC.

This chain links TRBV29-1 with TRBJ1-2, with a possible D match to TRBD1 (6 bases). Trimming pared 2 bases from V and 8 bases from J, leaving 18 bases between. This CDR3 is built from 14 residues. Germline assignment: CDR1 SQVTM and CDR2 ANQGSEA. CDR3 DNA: TGCAGCGTTGAACGCGGGCGGGGGGGCGGGGGCTACACCTTC. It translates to CSVERGRGGGGYTF. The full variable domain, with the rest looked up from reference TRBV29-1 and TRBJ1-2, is SAVISQKPSRDICQRGTSLTIQCQVDSQVTMMFWYRQQPGQSLTLIATANQGSEATYESGFVIDKFPISRPNLTFSTLTVSNMSPEDSSIYLCSVERGRGGGGYTFGSGTRLTVV.

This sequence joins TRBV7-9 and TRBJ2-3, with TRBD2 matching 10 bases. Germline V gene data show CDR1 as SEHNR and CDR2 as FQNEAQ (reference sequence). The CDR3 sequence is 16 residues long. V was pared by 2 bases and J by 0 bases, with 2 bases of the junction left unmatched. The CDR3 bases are TGTGCCAGCAGCTTAATAGCGGGAGGTAGCACAGATACGCAGTATTTT. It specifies CASSLIAGGSTDTQYF.

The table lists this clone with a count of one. The CDR3 reads CSAWGQGQQYF. For the CDR3, the DNA is TGCAGCGCCTGGGGACAGGGGCAACAGTACTTC. The chain couples TRBV29-1 to TRBJ2-5; TRBD1 matches 10 bases. In germline, CDR1 is SQVTM, CDR2 ANQGSEA. CDR3 size: 11 residues. V shed 7 bases and J 11 bases; nucleotides not matched to a gene: 7.